This is a list of T cell receptor beta chains from one sample in a study of PD-L1 blockade in urothelial cancer. Only in-frame clones appear in the TCRdb table, and some are missing; sequencing was by immunoSEQ multiplex PCR. This sample has 70,000 or so clones; 90% occur once, and the top ten carry 3.5% to 5.5%. Specimen: PBMCs, collected around atezolizumab (anti-PD-L1) treatment. These TCRs come from a man aged 65 to 85 with urothelial cancer. The CDR3 runs from the conserved cysteine through the conserved F or W. D genes are given only for firm matches. The listing skips clone size in some rows; elsewhere it reads once, few, many or a size class.

abundance	d_gene	v_gene	j_gene	CDR3nt	CDR3aa
once	TRBD1	TRBV6-5	TRBJ1-5	TGTGCCAGCATCACATCCGGGACAGGGAATCAGCCCCAGCATTTT	CASITSGTGNQPQHF
-	-	TRBV27	TRBJ1-2	TGTGCCAGCAGTTTAACCCCCGGGTTCTATGGCTACACCTTC	CASSLTPGFYGYTF
once	-	TRBV10-1	TRBJ2-1	TGCGCCAGCAGTGAGGGTTTGCGGAGAGCCTACAATGAGCAGTTCTTC	CASSEGLRRAYNEQFF
-	TRBD1	TRBV15	TRBJ2-3	TGTGCCACCAGAAGGACAGGGGGCACAGATACGCAGTATTTT	CATRRTGGTDTQYF
-	TRBD1	TRBV5-5	TRBJ2-7	TGTGCCAGCAGCTTGACGGGGGACAGGGGAGCCCCTTACTCCTACGAGCAGTACTTC	CASSLTGDRGAPYSYEQYF
once	-	TRBV20-1	TRBJ2-2	TGCAGTTCGCGGCGGGCCGGGGAGCTGTTTTTT	CSSRRAGELFF
-	-	TRBV11-1	TRBJ2-7	TGTGCCAGCAGCCCGACTGACAGGCCCTACGAGCAGTACTTC	CASSPTDRPYEQYF
-	-	TRBV28	TRBJ2-7	TGTGCCAGCACCCTCGGAGGTCGCTACGAGCAGTACTTC	CASTLGGRYEQYF
-	-	TRBV6-1	TRBJ1-2	TGTGCCAGCAGTGAGGGCTCCAAGGGCTACACCTTC	CASSEGSKGYTF
-	TRBD2	TRBV7-8	TRBJ2-1	TGTGCCAGCAGCTTAGAGGGCTTCACTAGCGGTAAATGCAATGAGCAGTTCTTC	CASSLEGFTSGKCNEQFF
-	TRBD2	TRBV2	TRBJ2-7	TGTGCCACCGGACTAGCTTCTCCCTACGAGCAGTACTTC	CATGLASPYEQYF
-	TRBD1	TRBV19	TRBJ1-2	TGTGCCGGTACCCACAGGGGGGTACAACTTTATGGCTACACCTTC	CAGTHRGVQLYGYTF
few	TRBD2	TRBV5-1	TRBJ2-3	TGCGCCAGCAGCTTGGAGTCGGGAGGGATAGATACGCAGTATTTT	CASSLESGGIDTQYF
-	-	TRBV14	TRBJ2-7	TGTGCCAGCAGCCAAGATCCGGTCCGAGGGAGCTCCTACGAGCAGTACTTC	CASSQDPVRGSSYEQYF
-	-	TRBV6-5	TRBJ1-1	TGTGCCAGCAGGTCAGGGCCCACTGAAGCTTTCTTT	CASRSGPTEAFF
-	TRBD2	TRBV9	TRBJ2-3	TGTGCCAGCAGCGATACTAGCGGGGAGGGTTATACGCAGTATTTT	CASSDTSGEGYTQYF
-	TRBD1	TRBV5-6	TRBJ1-4	TGTGCCAGCAGCTCACAGGGGGCTCGGGGTGAAAAACTGTTTTTT	CASSSQGARGEKLFF
-	-	TRBV28	TRBJ1-5	TGTGCCAGCAGTCCCCGGGGTTGGAAGAATCAGCCCCAGCATTTT	CASSPRGWKNQPQHF
-	-	TRBV2	TRBJ2-6	TGTGCCAGCGCGGGGGCCAACGTCCTGACTTTC	CASAGANVLTF
-	-	TRBV15	TRBJ1-2	TGTGCCACCAGCAGTCCTCGGGGGAATGGCTACACCTTC	CATSSPRGNGYTF
-	-	TRBV28	TRBJ1-5	TGTGCCAGCAGACACTATAGCAATCAGCCCCAGCATTTT	CASRHYSNQPQHF
-	-	TRBV18	TRBJ1-1	TGTGCCAGCTCACCACAGGACCTCGTAGGTACAGGAACTGAAGCTTTCTTT	CASSPQDLVGTGTEAFF
-	TRBD2	TRBV18	TRBJ2-7	TGTGCCAGCTCACCATTGGCTAGCGGGAGGCCCCTCCTCTACGAGCAGTACTTC	CASSPLASGRPLLYEQYF
-	TRBD1	TRBV2	TRBJ2-1	TGTGCCAGCAGAGGGGACAGCTCCTACAATGAGCAGTTCTTC	CASRGDSSYNEQFF
medium-sized	-	TRBV19	TRBJ2-2	TGTGCCAGTAGTCCCAGACATCTATCCGGGGAGCTGTTTTTT	CASSPRHLSGELFF
-	TRBD2	TRBV18	TRBJ2-2	TGTGCCAGCTCACCGGTGGGACTAGCGAACACCGGGGAGCTGTTTTTT	CASSPVGLANTGELFF
once	TRBD2	TRBV11-2	TRBJ2-7	TGTGCCAGCAGCCCTACAATCGGACTAGCGCGAGGCGGGGAGCAGTACTTC	CASSPTIGLARGGEQYF
-	TRBD2	TRBV28	TRBJ2-3	TGTGCCACCATACTAGCGGACCACACAGATACGCAGTATTTT	CATILADHTDTQYF
-	-	TRBV6-4	TRBJ2-7	TGTGCCAGCAGTGACTCGACACTACAGGGCGCGTCCTACGAGCAGTACTTC	CASSDSTLQGASYEQYF
-	-	TRBV10-1	TRBJ2-7	TGCGCCAGCAGTGCTGCGGACGAGCAGTACTTC	CASSAADEQYF
-	-	TRBV6-1	TRBJ2-1	TGTGCCAGCAGTAACGGACACCTCTCCTACAATGAGCAGTTCTTC	CASSNGHLSYNEQFF
-	TRBD2	TRBV9	TRBJ2-1	TGTGCCAGCAGCCCAGGCGGGGGGTCCTACAATGAGCAGTTCTTC	CASSPGGGSYNEQFF
-	-	TRBV7-3	TRBJ2-6	TGTGCCAGCAGCTTACATAGCTCTGGGGCCAACGTCCTGACTTTC	CASSLHSSGANVLTF
-	-	TRBV28	TRBJ2-5	TGTGCCAGCAGTTTGGCCGAAGCTGGAGGTGGCCAGTACTTC	CASSLAEAGGGQYF
-	-	TRBV28	TRBJ2-7	TGTGCCAGCAGTCGACAGCTTCCCTACGAGCAGTACTTC	CASSRQLPYEQYF
-	TRBD2	TRBV4-1	TRBJ2-2	TGCGCCAGCAGCCAAGAGGGGACTAGCGGGGGGGCTCGGGGCACCGGGGAGCTGTTTTTT	CASSQEGTSGGARGTGELFF
-	-	TRBV6-5	TRBJ1-5	TGTGCCAGCAGTTACTCGGCGACAGCGAATCAGCCCCAGCATTTT	CASSYSATANQPQHF